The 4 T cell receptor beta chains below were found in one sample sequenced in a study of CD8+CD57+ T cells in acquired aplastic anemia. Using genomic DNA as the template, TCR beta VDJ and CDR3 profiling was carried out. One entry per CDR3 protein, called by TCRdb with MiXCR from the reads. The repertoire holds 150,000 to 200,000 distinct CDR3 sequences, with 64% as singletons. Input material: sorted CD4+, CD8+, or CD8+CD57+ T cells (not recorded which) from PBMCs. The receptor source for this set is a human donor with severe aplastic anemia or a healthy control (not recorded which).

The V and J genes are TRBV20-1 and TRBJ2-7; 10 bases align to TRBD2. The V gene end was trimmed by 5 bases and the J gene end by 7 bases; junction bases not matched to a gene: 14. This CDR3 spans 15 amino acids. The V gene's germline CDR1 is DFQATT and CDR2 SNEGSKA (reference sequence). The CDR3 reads CSAPKAGGLLGEQYF. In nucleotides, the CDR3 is TGCAGTGCTCCCAAAGCGGGGGGGCTCCTGGGTGAGCAGTACTTC.

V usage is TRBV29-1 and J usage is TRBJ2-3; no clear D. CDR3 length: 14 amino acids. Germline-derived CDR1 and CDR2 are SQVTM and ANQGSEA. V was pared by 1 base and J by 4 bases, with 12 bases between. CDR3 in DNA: TGCAGCGTTGAAGGTGGCAGCTCCTCAGATACGCAGTATTTT. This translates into CSVEGGSSSDTQYF.

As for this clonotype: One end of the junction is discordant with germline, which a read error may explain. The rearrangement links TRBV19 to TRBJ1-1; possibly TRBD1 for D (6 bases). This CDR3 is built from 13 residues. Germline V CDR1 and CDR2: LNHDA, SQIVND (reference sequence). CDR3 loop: CASGQGLGTEAFF. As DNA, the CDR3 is TGTGCCAGTGGGCAGGGGCTGGGGACTGAGGCTTTCTTT.

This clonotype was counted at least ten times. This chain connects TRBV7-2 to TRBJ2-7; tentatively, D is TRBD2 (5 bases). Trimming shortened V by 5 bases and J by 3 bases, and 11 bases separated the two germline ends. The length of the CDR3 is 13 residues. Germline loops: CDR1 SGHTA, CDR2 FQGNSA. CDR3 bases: TGTGCCAGCAGCCCCCGGGATTTCTACGAGCAGTACTTC. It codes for CASSPRDFYEQYF.